This T cell receptor (beta chain) stems from a study of T cell responses to AZD1222 COVID-19 vaccine. Study summary: Some second doses came at about 4 weeks and others at about 12 weeks; these were pooled. Notes on the study in general: The study found vaccine-associated CD4 TCRs spanning spike, dominant at 160-218 and 743-854. Donors in the cohort were predominantly white British and more often female, and clonal diversity was possibly underestimated. Of spike-specific TCRs, nearly half reportedly target regions left unmutated in variants.

Assay used: immunoSEQ multiplex PCR; TCRdb lists only in-frame clones, some missing. The sample consists of roughly 100,000 clones, roughly 82% of them appearing once. The CDR3 consists of 13 residues. Looked up from germline, CDR1 is SGDLS and CDR2 is YYNGEE. Between the trimmed V and J ends, which lost 3 bases and 11 bases, there was a span of 17 bases. Concerning this clone: What it recognizes is unknown.

V is TRBV9 and J is TRBJ1-2, with D tentatively TRBD1 (5 bases). This sample comprised peripheral blood, obtained on day 0 of AZD1222 vaccination. This TCR derives from an adult in good health. The CDR3 region is CASSADEGSAYTF. The DNA of the CDR3 is TGTGCCAGCAGCGCCGATGAGGGGAGTGCTTACACCTTC.